This paragraph covers one T cell receptor (beta chain) sequence. In its sample, this clone was seen a few times. The specificity of this receptor is unknown. Nothing much larger sits one base from this clone, and base qualities are not available. The record originates from a study of pediatric ulcerative colitis (dated by TCRdb to about 2019). Background on the whole study: Some 10 newly diagnosed, treatment-naive pediatric ulcerative colitis patients and a few non-IBD control children each provided paired blood and rectal samples. Study-wide findings and limitations: The healthy control group was small, with only a few individuals. Rectal repertoire features separated controls, mild-moderate and acute severe colitis patients; acute severe colitis showed reduced rectal diversity due to clonal expansions. A couple of rectal CDR3 clonotypes turned up in every ulcerative colitis patient but in none of the controls. Repertoires were derived from total lymphocyte DNA, so rare subsets such as regulatory T cells may have patterns not reflected. Compared with controls, ulcerative colitis patients showed significantly higher autologous blood-rectal clonal overlap, a finding that suggests increased T cell trafficking to inflamed tissue. For technical reasons, blood samples from two patients gave substantially fewer templates, and these samples were excluded from the blood-rectal overlap analysis. Blood-derived T cells may have been included in the rectal pinch biopsies, particularly in patients with overt colitis.

Using the immunoSEQ TRB Survey service, rearranged CDR3 beta regions were amplified from genomic DNA with multiplex V and J primers. To keep sequencing depth equal across samples, survey-level depth of up to 500,000 reads per sample was applied. The libraries were purified, combined into pools and sequenced with Illumina technology. Per the authors' processing: Productive clonality, sample overlap, pairwise scatters, CDR3 beta length, V/D/J gene usage and productiveness were all assessed with the immunoSEQ online tools. Calculated diversity was the number of unique rearrangements divided by total templates times 100; Shannon and Simpson indices were also computed. Z-score normalized data were analyzed by principal component analysis with the R prcomp function and the ggbiplot package. Blood-rectal clonal overlap within each subject was quantified with Morisita's index. The table comes from immuneACCESS by way of TCRdb, which keeps in-frame sequences with V and J called. Part of the clones is missing from these tables; in studies checked, under half for an unresolved V gene and the rest for unknown reasons. Clone size and the V and J calls come from that table; the DNA yielded D and trimming. Present in this sample are 10,000 to 13,000 clones, approximately 85% of which were seen just once. 3% to 5% of the sample lies in the top ten.

During colonoscopy, one to two pinch biopsies were obtained from the rectum for research purposes. The control children had a colonoscopy because IBD was suspected, but their endoscopy was normal both macroscopically and histologically, and none were diagnosed with IBD within the following year. Before DNA isolation, rectal biopsies were subjected to proteinase K digestion. The Wizard kit (Promega) was used to extract genomic DNA from the blood and intestinal samples. From its cysteine to its phenylalanine, the CDR3 spans 12 amino acids. This entry keeps only the CDR3 DNA: 36 bases, framed from base 1. Via the germline V gene, CDR1 is MDHEN and CDR2 SYDVKM. Cut back by 3 bases and 8 bases, the V and J ends lie 10 bases apart.

This sequence originates from a girl aged 5-17 years who was a control in a study of pediatric ulcerative colitis. The sequenced sample consisted of gut tissue. The chain is encoded by TRBV28 joined to TRBJ1-1; perhaps TRBD1 is the D gene, with 6 bases matching. The CDR3 has the sequence CASSFQGIEAFF. In nucleotide form, the sequence is TGTGCCAGCAGTTTTCAGGGGATAGAAGCTTTCTTT. The entire variable domain, with the stretches around the CDR3 drawn from the reference TRBV28 and TRBJ1-1 proteins, is DVKVTQSSRYLVKRTGEKVFLECVQDMDHENMFWYRQDPGLGLRLIYFSYDVKMKEKGDIPEGYSVSREKKERFSLILESASTNQTSMYLCASSFQGIEAFFGQGTRLTVV.